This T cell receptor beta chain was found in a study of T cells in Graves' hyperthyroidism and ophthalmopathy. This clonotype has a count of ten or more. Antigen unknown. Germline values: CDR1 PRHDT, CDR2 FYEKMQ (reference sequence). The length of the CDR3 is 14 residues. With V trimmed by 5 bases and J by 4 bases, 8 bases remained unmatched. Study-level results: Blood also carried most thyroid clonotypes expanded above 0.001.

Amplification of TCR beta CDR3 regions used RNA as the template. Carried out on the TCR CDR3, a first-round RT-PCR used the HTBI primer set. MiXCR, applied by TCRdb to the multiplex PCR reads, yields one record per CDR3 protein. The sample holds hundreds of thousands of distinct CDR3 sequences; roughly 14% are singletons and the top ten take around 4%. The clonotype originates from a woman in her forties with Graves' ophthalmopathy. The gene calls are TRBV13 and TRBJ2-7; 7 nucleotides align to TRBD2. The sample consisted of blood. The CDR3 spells CASSHSGLLYEQYF. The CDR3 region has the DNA TGTGCCAGCAGCCATAGCGGGCTCCTATACGAGCAGTACTTC.